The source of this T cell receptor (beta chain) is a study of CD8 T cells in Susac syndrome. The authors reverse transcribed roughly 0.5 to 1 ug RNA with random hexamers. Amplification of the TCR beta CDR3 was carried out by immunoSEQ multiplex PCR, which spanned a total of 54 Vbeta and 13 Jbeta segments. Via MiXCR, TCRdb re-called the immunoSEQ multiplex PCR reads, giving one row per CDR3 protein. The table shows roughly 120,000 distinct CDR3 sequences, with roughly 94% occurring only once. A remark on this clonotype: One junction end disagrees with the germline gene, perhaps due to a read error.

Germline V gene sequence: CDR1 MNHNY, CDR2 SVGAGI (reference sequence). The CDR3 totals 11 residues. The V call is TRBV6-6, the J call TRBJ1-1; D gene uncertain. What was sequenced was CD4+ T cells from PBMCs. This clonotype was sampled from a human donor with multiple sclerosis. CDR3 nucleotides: TGCCGTGCCCGGGAGAACACTGAAGCTTTCTTT. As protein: CRARENTEAFF.